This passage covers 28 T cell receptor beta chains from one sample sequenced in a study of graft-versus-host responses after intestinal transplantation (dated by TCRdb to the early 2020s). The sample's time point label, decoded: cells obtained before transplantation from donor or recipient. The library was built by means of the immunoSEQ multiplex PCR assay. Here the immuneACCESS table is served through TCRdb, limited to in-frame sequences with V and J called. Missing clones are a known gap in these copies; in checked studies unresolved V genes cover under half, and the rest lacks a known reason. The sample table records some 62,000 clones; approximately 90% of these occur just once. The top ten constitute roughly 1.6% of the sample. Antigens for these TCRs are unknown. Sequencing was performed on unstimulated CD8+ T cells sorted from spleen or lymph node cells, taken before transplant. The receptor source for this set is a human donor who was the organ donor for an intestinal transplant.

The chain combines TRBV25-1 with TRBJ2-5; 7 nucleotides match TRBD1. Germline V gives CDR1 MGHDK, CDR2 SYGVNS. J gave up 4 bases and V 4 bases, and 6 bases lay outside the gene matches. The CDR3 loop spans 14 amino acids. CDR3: CASSAQQGRETQYF. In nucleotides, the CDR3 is TGTGCCAGCAGTGCACAACAGGGGAGAGAGACCCAGTACTTC.

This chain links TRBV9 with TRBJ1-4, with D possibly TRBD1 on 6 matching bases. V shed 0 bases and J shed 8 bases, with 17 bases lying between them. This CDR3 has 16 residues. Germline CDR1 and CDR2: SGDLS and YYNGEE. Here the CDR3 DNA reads TGTGCCAGCAGCGTAGCTACGGGGAGGGGGGGCGAAAAACTGTTTTTT. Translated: CASSVATGRGGEKLFF. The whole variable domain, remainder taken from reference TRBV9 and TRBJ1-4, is DSGVTQTPKHLITATGQRVTLRCSPRSGDLSVYWYQQSLDQGLQFLIQYYNGEERAKGNILERFSAQQFPDLHSELNLSSLELGDSALYFCASSVATGRGGEKLFFGSGTQLSVL.

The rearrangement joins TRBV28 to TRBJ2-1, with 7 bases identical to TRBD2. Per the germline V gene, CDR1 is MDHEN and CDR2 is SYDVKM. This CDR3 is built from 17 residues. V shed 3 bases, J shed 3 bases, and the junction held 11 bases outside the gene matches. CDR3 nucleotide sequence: TGTGCCAGCAGTTTTCCCGAGCGGGAATCCGTCTACAATGAGCAGTTCTTC. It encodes CASSFPERESVYNEQFF.

Here the CDR3 reads CASRRTGRDPTGELFF. The CDR3 DNA reads as TGCGCCAGCAGGCGGACAGGGAGAGACCCCACCGGGGAGCTGTTTTTT. This chain connects TRBV23-1 to TRBJ2-2; TRBD1 aligns across 8 bases. TRBV23-1 is flagged as an ORF with uncertain function. After removal of 6 bases from V and 4 bases from J, the junction contained 10 bases not matched to a gene. The CDR3 sequence is 16 residues long.

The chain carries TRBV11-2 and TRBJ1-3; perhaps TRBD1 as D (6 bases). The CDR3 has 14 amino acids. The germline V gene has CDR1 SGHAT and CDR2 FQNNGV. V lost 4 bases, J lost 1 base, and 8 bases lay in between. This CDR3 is CASSYTGSGNTIYF. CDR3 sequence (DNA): TGTGCCAGCAGCTACACAGGGTCTGGAAACACCATATATTTT. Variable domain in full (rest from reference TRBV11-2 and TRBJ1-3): EAGVAQSPRYKIIEKRQSVAFWCNPISGHATLYWYQQILGQGPKLLIQFQNNGVVDDSQLPKDRFSAERLKGVDSTLKIQPAKLEDSAVYLCASSYTGSGNTIYFGEGSWLTVV.

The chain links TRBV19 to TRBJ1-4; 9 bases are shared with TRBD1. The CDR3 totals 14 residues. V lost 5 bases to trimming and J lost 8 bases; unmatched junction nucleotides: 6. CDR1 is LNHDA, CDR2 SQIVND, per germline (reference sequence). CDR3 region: CASSATGGGEKLFF. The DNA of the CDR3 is TGTGCCAGTAGTGCCACAGGGGGCGGCGAAAAACTGTTTTTT.

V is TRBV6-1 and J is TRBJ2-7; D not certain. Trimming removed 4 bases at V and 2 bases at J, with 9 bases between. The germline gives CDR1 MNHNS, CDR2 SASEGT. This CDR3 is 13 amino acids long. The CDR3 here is CASSVWQAYEQYF. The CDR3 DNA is TGTGCCAGCAGTGTATGGCAGGCCTACGAGCAGTACTTC.

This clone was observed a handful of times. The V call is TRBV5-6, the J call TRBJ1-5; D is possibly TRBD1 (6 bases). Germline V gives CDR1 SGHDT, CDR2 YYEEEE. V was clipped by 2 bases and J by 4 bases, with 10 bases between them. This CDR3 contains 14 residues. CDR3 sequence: CASSLRTENQPQHF. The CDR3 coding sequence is TGTGCCAGCAGCTTACGGACAGAGAATCAGCCCCAGCATTTT. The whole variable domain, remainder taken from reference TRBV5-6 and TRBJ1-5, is DAGVTQSPTHLIKTRGQQVTLRCSPKSGHDTVSWYQQALGQGPQFIFQYYEEEERQRGNFPDRFSGHQFPNYSSELNVNALLLGDSALYLCASSLRTENQPQHFGDGTRLSIL.

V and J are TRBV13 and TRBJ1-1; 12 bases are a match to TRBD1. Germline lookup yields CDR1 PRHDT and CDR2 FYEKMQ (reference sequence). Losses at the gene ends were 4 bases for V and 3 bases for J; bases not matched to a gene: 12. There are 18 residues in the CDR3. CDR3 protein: CASSSHRDRGRPDTEAFF. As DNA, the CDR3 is TGTGCCAGCAGCTCCCACCGGGACAGGGGGCGCCCCGACACTGAAGCTTTCTTT. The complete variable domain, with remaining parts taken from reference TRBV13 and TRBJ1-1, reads AAGVIQSPRHLIKEKRETATLKCYPIPRHDTVYWYQQGPGQDPQFLISFYEKMQSDKGSIPDRFSAQQFSDYHSELNMSSLELGDSALYFCASSSHRDRGRPDTEAFFGQGTRLTVV.

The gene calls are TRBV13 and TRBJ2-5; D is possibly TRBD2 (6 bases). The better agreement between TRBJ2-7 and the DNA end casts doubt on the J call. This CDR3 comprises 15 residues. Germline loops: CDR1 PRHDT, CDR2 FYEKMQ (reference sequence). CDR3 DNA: TGTGCCAGCAGCTTAGGCCGCGGGGCTTCCTACGAGCAGTACTTC. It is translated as CASSLGRGASYEQYF.

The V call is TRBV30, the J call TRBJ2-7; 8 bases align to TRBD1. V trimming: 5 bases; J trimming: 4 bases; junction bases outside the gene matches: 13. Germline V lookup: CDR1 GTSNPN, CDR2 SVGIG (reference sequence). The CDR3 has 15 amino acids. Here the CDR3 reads CAWGWSDRETYEQYF. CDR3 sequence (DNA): TGTGCCTGGGGCTGGTCGGACAGGGAAACTTACGAGCAGTACTTC. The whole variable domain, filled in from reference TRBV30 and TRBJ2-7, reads SQTIHQWPATLVQPVGSPLSLECTVEGTSNPNLYWYRQAAGRGLQLLFYSVGIGQISSEVPQNLSASRPQDRQFILSSKKLLLSDSGFYLCAWGWSDRETYEQYFGPGTRLTVT.

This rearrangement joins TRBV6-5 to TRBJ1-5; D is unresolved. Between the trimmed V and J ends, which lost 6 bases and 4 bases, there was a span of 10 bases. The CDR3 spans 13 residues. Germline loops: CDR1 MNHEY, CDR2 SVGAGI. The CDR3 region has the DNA TGTGCCAGCAGCCAAGAGGAGAATCAGCCCCAGCATTTT. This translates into CASSQEENQPQHF.

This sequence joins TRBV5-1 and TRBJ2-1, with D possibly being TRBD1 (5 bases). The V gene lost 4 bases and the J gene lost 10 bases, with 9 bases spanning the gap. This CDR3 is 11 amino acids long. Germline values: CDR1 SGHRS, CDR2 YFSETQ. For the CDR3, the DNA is TGCGCCAGCAGCCTGGGGCAGGAGCAGTTCTTC. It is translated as CASSLGQEQFF.

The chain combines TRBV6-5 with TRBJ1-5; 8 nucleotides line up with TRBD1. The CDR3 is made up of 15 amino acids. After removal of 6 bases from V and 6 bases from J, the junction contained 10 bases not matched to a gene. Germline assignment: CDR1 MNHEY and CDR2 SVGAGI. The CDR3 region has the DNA TGTGCCAGCAGCCTTAACAGGGGGTCTGTTCAGCCCCAGCATTTT. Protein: CASSLNRGSVQPQHF.

The CDR3 bases are TGTGCCAGCAGCTTAGTGGTAGCGGGAGGCCCGCAGTTCTTC. Amino acids: CASSLVVAGGPQFF. The rearrangement joins TRBV7-6 to TRBJ2-1, with 10 bases aligning to TRBD2. Looked up from germline, CDR1 is SGHVS and CDR2 is FNYEAQ. J gave up 12 bases and V 1 base, and 6 bases lay outside the gene matches. The CDR3 contains 14 residues.

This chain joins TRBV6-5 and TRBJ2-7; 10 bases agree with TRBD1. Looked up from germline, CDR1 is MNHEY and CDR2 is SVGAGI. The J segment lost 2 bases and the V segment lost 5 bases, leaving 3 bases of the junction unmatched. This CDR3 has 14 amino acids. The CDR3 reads CASSPGQGAYEQYF. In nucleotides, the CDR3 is TGTGCCAGCAGTCCCGGACAGGGGGCCTACGAGCAGTACTTC.

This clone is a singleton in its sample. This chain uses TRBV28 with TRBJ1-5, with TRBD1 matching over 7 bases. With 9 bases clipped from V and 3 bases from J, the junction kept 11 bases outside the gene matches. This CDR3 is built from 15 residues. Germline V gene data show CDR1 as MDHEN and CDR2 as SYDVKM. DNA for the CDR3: TGTGCCAGTCGCCTCCCGGGACAGTTCAATCAGCCCCAGCATTTT. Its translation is CASRLPGQFNQPQHF.

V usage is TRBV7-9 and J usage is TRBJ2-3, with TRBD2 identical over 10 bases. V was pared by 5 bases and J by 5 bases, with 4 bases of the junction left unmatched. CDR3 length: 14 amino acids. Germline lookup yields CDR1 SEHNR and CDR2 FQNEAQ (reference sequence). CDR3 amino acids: CASSELAGVDTQYF. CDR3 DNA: TGTGCCAGCAGCGAGCTAGCGGGAGTAGATACGCAGTATTTT.

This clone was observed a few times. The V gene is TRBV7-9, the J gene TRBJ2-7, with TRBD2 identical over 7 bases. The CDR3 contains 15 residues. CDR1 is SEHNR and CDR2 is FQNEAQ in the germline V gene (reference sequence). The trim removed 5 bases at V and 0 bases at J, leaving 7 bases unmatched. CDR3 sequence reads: CASSPEGGSSYEQYF. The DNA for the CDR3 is TGTGCCAGCAGCCCCGAAGGCGGGAGCTCCTACGAGCAGTACTTC.

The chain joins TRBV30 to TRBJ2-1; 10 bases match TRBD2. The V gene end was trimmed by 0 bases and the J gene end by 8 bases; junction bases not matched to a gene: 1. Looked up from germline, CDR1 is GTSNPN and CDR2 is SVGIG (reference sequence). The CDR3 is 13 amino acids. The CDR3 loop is CAWSVLAGDEQFF. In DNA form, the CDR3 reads TGTGCCTGGAGTGTCCTAGCGGGAGATGAGCAGTTCTTC.

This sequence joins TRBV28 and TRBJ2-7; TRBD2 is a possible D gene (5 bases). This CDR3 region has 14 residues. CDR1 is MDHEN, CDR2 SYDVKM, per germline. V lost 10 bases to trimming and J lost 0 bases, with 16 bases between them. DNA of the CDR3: TGTGCCACCTTCCCTAACGGGGTCTCCTACGAGCAGTACTTC. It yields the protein CATFPNGVSYEQYF.

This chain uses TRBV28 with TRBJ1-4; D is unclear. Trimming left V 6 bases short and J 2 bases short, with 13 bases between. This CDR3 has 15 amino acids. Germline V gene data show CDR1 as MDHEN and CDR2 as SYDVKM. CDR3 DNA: TGTGCCAGCAGCAGCATCAGGATGACTAATGAAAAACTGTTTTTT. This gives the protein CASSSIRMTNEKLFF.

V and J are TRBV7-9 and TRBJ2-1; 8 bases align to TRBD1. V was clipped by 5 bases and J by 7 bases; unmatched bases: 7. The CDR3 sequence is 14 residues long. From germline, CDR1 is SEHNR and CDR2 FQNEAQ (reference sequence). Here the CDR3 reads CASSPGGRDNEQFF. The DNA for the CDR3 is TGTGCCAGCAGCCCAGGGGGCCGGGATAATGAGCAGTTCTTC.

CDR3 nucleotide sequence: TGTGCCAGCAGTTTGACAGGGGGCCCCTACGAGCAGTACTTC. Its protein product is CASSLTGGPYEQYF. The rearrangement links TRBV27 to TRBJ2-5, with 10 bases aligning to TRBD1. The J call is in doubt because the DNA end fits TRBJ2-7 better. The CDR3 contains 14 residues. In germline, CDR1 is MNHEY, CDR2 SMNVEV (reference sequence).

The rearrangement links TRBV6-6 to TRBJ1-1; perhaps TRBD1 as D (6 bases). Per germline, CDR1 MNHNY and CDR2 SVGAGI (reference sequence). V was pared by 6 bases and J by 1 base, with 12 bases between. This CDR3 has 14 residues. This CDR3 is CASSLTTGNTEAFF. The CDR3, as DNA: TGTGCCAGCAGCCTTACGACAGGGAACACTGAAGCTTTCTTT.

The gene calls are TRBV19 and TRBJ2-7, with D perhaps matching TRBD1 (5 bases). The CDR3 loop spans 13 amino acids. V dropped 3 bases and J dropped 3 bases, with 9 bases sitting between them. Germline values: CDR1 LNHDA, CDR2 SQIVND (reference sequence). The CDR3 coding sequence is TGTGCCAGTAGTATCACCAGGGACTACGAGCAGTACTTC. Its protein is CASSITRDYEQYF.

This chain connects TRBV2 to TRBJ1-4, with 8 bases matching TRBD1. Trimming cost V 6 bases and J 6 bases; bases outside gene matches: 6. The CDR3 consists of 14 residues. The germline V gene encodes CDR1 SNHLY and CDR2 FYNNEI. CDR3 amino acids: CASSGTGRDEKLFF. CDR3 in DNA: TGTGCCAGCAGCGGGACAGGACGAGATGAAAAACTGTTTTTT.

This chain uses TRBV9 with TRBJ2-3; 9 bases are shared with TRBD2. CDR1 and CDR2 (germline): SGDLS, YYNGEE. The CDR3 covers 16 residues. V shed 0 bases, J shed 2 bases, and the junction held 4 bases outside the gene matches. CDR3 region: CASSVDPSGTTDTQYF. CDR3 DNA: TGTGCCAGCAGCGTAGACCCTAGCGGGACCACAGATACGCAGTATTTT.